Listed here is a single T cell receptor beta chain. The CDR3 covers 13 residues. Germline CDR1 reads SGHTA; CDR2 reads FQGNSA. Trimming pared 5 bases from V and 3 bases from J, leaving 10 bases between. From the RT-PCR reads, TCRdb called clonotypes with MiXCR, one entry per CDR3 protein. The table includes about 700,000 distinct CDR3 sequences, 12% to 15% detected once. The sequence derives from a female donor in good health, serving as a healthy control. Sample: memory CD4+ T cells from blood. The chain links TRBV7-2 to TRBJ2-5, with D perhaps TRBD1 (5 bases). CDR3 bases: TGTGCCAGCAGCCGAGCCAGGGAAGAGACCCAGTACTTC. Amino acid sequence: CASSRAREETQYF.